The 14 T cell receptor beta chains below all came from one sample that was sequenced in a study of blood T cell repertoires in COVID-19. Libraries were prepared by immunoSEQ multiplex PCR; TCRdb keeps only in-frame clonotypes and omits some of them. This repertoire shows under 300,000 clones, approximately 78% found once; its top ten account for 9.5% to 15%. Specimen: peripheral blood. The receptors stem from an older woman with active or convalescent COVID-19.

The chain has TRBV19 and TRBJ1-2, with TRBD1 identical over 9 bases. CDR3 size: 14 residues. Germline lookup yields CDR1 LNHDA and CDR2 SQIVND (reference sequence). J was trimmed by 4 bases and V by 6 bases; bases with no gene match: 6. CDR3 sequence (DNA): TGTGCCAGTAGCCGACAGGGGGAAATCTATGGCTACACCTTC. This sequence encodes CASSRQGEIYGYTF.

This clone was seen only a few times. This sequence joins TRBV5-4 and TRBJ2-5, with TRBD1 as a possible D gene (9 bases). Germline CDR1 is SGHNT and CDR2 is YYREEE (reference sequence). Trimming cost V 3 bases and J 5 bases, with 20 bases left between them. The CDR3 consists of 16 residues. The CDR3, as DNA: TGTGCCAGCAGCTCCCCCACAGGGGGCGGGGGGGAGACCCAGTACTTC. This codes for CASSSPTGGGGETQYF.

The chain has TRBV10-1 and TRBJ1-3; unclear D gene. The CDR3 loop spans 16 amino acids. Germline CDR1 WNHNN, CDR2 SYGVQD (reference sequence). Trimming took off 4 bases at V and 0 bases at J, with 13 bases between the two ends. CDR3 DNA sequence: TGCGCCAGCAGTGGCCCCGGGAACGGCTCTGGAAACACCATATATTTT. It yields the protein CASSGPGNGSGNTIYF.

The CDR3 DNA sequence: TGTGCCAGCAGACCGGGACAGGGGCCCTACGAGCAGTACTTC. Translated, it gives CASRPGQGPYEQYF. J is TRBJ2-7 and V is TRBV27; TRBD1 aligns across 10 bases. The CDR3 contains 14 residues. With 6 bases clipped from V and 2 bases from J, the junction kept 4 bases outside the gene matches. Per the germline V gene, CDR1 is MNHEY and CDR2 is SMNVEV (reference sequence).

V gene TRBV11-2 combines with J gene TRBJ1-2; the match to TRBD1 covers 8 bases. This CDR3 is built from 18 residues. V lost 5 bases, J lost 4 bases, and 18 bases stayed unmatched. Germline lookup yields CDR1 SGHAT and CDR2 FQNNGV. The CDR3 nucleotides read TGTGCCAGCAGCCCCGGTTTGGGGGGGGACAGGAATGGCTATGGCTACACCTTC. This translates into CASSPGLGGDRNGYGYTF. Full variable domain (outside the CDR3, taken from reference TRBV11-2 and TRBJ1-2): EAGVAQSPRYKIIEKRQSVAFWCNPISGHATLYWYQQILGQGPKLLIQFQNNGVVDDSQLPKDRFSAERLKGVDSTLKIQPAKLEDSAVYLCASSPGLGGDRNGYGYTFGSGTRLTVV.

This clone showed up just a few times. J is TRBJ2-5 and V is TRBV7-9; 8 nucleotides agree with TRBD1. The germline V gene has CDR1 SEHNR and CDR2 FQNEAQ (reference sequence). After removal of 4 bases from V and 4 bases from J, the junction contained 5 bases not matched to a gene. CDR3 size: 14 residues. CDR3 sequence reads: CASSSGQGRETQYF. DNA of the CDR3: TGTGCCAGCAGCTCCGGACAGGGACGAGAGACCCAGTACTTC.

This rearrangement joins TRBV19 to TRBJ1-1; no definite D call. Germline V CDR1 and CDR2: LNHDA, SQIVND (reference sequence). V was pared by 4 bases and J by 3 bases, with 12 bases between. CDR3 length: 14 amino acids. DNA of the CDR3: TGTGCCAGTAGTAAAGCCCTCGTTGACACTGAAGCTTTCTTT. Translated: CASSKALVDTEAFF.

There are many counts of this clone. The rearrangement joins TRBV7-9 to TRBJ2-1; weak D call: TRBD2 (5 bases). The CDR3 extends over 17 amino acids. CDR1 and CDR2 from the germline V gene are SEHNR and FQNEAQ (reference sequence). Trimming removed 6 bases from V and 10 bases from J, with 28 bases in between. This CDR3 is CASSPPPGLAPQGEQFF. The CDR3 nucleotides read TGTGCCAGCAGTCCCCCCCCCGGGCTAGCCCCCCAAGGAGAGCAGTTCTTC.

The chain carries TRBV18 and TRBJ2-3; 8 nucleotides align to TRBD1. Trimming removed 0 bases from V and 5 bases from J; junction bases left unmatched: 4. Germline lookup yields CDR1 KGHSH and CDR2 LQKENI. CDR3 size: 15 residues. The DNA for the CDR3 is TGTGCCAGCTCACCACCGAACAGGGGGATAGATACGCAGTATTTT. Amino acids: CASSPPNRGIDTQYF. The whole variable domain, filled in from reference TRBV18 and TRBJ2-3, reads NAGVMQNPRHLVRRRGQEARLRCSPMKGHSHVYWYRQLPEEGLKFMVYLQKENIIDESGMPKERFSAEFPKEGPSILRIQQVVRGDSAAYFCASSPPNRGIDTQYFGPGTRLTVL.

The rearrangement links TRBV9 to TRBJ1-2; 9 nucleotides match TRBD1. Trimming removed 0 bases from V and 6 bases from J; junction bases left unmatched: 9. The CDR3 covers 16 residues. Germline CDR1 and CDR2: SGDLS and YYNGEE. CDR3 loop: CASSVGTGTGMNGYTF. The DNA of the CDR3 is TGTGCCAGCAGCGTAGGTACCGGGACAGGGATGAATGGCTACACCTTC. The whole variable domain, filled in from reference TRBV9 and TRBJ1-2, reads DSGVTQTPKHLITATGQRVTLRCSPRSGDLSVYWYQQSLDQGLQFLIQYYNGEERAKGNILERFSAQQFPDLHSELNLSSLELGDSALYFCASSVGTGTGMNGYTFGSGTRLTVV.

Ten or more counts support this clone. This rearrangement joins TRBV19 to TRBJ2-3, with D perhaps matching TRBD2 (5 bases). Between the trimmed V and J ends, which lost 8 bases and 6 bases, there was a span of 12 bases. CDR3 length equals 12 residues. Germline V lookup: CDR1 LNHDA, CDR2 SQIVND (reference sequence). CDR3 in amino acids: CASRISGDTQYF. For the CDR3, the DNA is TGTGCCAGTCGAATTTCGGGGGATACGCAGTATTTT. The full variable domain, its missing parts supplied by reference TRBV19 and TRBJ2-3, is DGGITQSPKYLFRKEGQNVTLSCEQNLNHDAMYWYRQDPGQGLRLIYYSQIVNDFQKGDIAEGYSVSREKKESFPLTVTSAQKNPTAFYLCASRISGDTQYFGPGTRLTVL.

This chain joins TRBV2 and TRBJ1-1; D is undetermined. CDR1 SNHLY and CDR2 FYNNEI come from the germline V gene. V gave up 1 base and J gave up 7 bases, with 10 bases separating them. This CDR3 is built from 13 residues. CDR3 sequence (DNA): TGTGCCAGCAGTGAAGTGATGGGAGGTGAAGCTTTCTTT. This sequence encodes CASSEVMGGEAFF.

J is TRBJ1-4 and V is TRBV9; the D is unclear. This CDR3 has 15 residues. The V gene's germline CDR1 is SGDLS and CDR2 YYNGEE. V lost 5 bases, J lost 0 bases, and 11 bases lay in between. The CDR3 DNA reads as TGTGCCAGCAGTCCCAACGGTGCAACTAATGAAAAACTGTTTTTT. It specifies CASSPNGATNEKLFF.

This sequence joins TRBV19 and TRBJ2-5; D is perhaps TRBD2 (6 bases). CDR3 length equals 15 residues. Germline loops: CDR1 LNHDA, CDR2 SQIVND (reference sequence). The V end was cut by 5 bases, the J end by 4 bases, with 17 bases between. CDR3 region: CASSPGGQRGETQYF. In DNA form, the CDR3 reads TGTGCCAGTAGTCCAGGAGGGCAGAGGGGAGAGACCCAGTACTTC. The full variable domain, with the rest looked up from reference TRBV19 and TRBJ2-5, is DGGITQSPKYLFRKEGQNVTLSCEQNLNHDAMYWYRQDPGQGLRLIYYSQIVNDFQKGDIAEGYSVSREKKESFPLTVTSAQKNPTAFYLCASSPGGQRGETQYFGPGTRLLVL.